The 8 T cell receptor beta chains below were found in one sample sequenced in a study of blood T cell repertoires in COVID-19. Sequenced by immunoSEQ multiplex PCR; TCRdb stores in-frame clones only, minus some. The table records some 370,000 clones, around 87% of them present only once. The sample was peripheral blood. These receptors all stem from a woman in her twenties or thirties with COVID-19, enrolled during active disease.

This chain uses TRBV5-4 with TRBJ2-1; 8 nucleotides align to TRBD2. The germline CDR1 and CDR2 sequences are SGHNT and YYREEE (reference sequence). CDR3 length: 13 amino acids. V dropped 5 bases and J dropped 5; count of bases not matched to a gene: 3. As DNA, the CDR3 is TGTGCCAGCAGGGGGACTAGTAACAATGAGCAGTTCTTC. Amino acids: CASRGTSNNEQFF.

The chain is built from TRBV18 and TRBJ2-3; TRBD2 matches at 12 bases. This CDR3 region has 15 residues. The germline V gene has CDR1 KGHSH and CDR2 LQKENI. After removal of 6 bases from V and 0 bases from J, the junction contained 1 base not matched to a gene. The CDR3 nucleotides read TGTGCCAGCTCCGGGACTAGCGGGAGCACAGATACGCAGTATTTT. Its protein product is CASSGTSGSTDTQYF.

The rearrangement links TRBV3-1 (or the pseudogene TRBV3-2) to TRBJ2-2; 7 bases are a match to TRBD2. The V segment lost 0 bases and the J segment 7 bases; nucleotides outside the gene matches: 11. Germline V gene sequence: CDR1 LGHDT, CDR2 YNNKEL (reference sequence). This CDR3 comprises 17 residues. CDR3 amino acids: CASSQEIGGRRNGELFF. The CDR3 DNA reads TGTGCCAGCAGCCAAGAAATAGGCGGGAGACGAAACGGGGAGCTGTTTTTT.

This clone was recorded a few times. The J gene is TRBJ2-1, the V gene TRBV6-5, with TRBD2 matching over 7 bases. The CDR3 is 15 amino acids. V shed 6 bases and J 2 bases; nucleotides not matched to a gene: 7. CDR1 MNHEY and CDR2 SVGAGI come from the germline V gene. Here the CDR3 reads CASRSGLSPYNEQFF. The CDR3 region has the DNA TGTGCCAGCAGGTCGGGACTATCTCCCTACAATGAGCAGTTCTTC.

The rearrangement links TRBV11-1 to TRBJ2-7, with a tentative D call TRBD1 (6 bases). Germline V gives CDR1 SGHAT, CDR2 FQDESV (reference sequence). This CDR3 is built from 13 residues. V lost 5 bases and J lost 3, with 11 bases in between. The CDR3 nucleotides read TGTGCCAGCAGCCTGGGACACGACTACGAGCAGTACTTC. Translation gives CASSLGHDYEQYF.

CDR3 region: CASSLGRGGPEQFF. CDR3 nucleotides: TGTGCCAGCAGCTTAGGCAGGGGCGGGCCTGAGCAGTTCTTC. The genes are TRBV7-2 and TRBJ2-1; perhaps TRBD1 as D (6 bases). CDR3 length: 14 residues. The germline V gene encodes CDR1 SGHTA and CDR2 FQGNSA. Trimming pared 1 base from V and 9 bases from J, leaving 13 bases between. Full variable domain (missing parts from reference TRBV7-2 and TRBJ2-1): GAGVSQSPSNKVTEKGKDVELRCDPISGHTALYWYRQSLGQGLEFLIYFQGNSAPDKSGLPSDRFSAERTGGSVSTLTIQRTQQEDSAVYLCASSLGRGGPEQFFGPGTRLTVL.

This chain connects TRBV30 to TRBJ2-1; D unresolved. Germline values: CDR1 GTSNPN, CDR2 SVGIG (reference sequence). This CDR3 contains 14 residues. V lost 0 bases and J lost 6, with 12 bases in between. The CDR3 region has the DNA TGTGCCTGGAGTGTGGCCGTTCTGGCCAATGAGCAGTTCTTC. Its protein is CAWSVAVLANEQFF.

The chain links TRBV18 to TRBJ1-2, with 7 bases identical to TRBD1. The V and J ends lost 6 bases and 4 bases, in that order; junction bases with no gene match: 11. CDR1 KGHSH and CDR2 LQKENI come from the germline V gene. The length of the CDR3 is 15 residues. CDR3 loop: CASSPSTGSGYGYTF. CDR3 sequence (DNA): TGTGCCAGCTCGCCTTCGACAGGGTCGGGCTATGGCTACACCTTC.